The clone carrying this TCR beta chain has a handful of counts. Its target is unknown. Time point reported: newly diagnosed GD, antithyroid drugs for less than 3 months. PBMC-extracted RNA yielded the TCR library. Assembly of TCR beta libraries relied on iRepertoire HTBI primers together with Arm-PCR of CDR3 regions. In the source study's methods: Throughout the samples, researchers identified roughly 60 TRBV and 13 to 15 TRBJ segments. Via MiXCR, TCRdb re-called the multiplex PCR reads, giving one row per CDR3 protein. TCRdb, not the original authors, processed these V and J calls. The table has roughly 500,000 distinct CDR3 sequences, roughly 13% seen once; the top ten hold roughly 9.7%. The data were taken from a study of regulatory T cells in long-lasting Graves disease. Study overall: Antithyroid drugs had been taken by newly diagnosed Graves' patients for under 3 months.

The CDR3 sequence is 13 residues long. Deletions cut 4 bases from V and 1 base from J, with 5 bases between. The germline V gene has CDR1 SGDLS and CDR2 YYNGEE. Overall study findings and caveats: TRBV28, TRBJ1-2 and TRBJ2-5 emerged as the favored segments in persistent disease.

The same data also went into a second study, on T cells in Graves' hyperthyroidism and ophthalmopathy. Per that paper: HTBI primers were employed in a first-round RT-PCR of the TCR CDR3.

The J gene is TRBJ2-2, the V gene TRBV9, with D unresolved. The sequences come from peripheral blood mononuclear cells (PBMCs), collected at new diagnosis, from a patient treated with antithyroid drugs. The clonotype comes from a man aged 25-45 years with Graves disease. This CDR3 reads CASSPKNTGELFF. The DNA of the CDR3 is TGTGCCAGCAGCCCCAAGAACACCGGGGAGCTGTTTTTT.